A selection of T cell receptor beta chains follows, all from one sample in a study of T cell responses to AZD1222 COVID-19 vaccine. Profiling relied on immunoSEQ multiplex PCR, and the TCRdb table lists in-frame clones only, not all of them. The table shows 90,000 to 150,000 clones, with roughly 89% occurring only once. The specimen was peripheral blood, collected on day 0 of AZD1222 vaccination. These receptors were obtained from an adult in good health. Both conserved end residues are part of each CDR3. D genes are given only for firm matches. Only some rows state a clone size, as once, few, many or a class for expanded clones.

size: once
D: TRBD1
J: TRBJ2-3
V: TRBV24-1
CDR3: CATSGDRGPDTQYF
DNA: TGTGCCACCAGTGGGGACAGGGGTCCAGATACGCAGTATTTT

size: .
D: .
J: TRBJ2-1
V: TRBV7-3
CDR3: CASSVEGEQFF
DNA: TGTGCCAGCAGTGTGGAGGGGGAGCAGTTCTTC

size: .
D: .
J: TRBJ1-1
V: TRBV7-9
CDR3: CASSLSRLNTEAFF
DNA: TGTGCCAGCAGCTTATCGCGGCTGAACACTGAAGCTTTCTTT

size: .
D: .
J: TRBJ1-2
V: TRBV15
CDR3: CATSTRDFYGYTF
DNA: TGTGCCACCAGCACCCGGGACTTCTATGGCTACACCTTC

size: .
D: .
J: TRBJ2-7
V: TRBV5-5
CDR3: CASSYLSNLYEQYF
DNA: TGTGCCAGCAGCTACCTCAGTAATCTCTACGAGCAGTACTTC

size: .
D: .
J: TRBJ1-2
V: TRBV7-9
CDR3: CASSFPIQGEDGYTF
DNA: TGTGCCAGCAGCTTCCCTATACAGGGTGAGGATGGCTACACCTTC

size: .
D: .
J: TRBJ1-1
V: TRBV20-1
CDR3: CSASRQLAEAFF
DNA: TGCAGTGCTAGTCGACAGTTAGCTGAAGCTTTCTTT

size: .
D: .
J: TRBJ2-3
V: TRBV29-1
CDR3: CSVATSKTDTQYF
DNA: TGCAGCGTTGCGACTAGTAAAACAGATACGCAGTATTTT

size: .
D: TRBD1
J: TRBJ1-1
V: TRBV5-4
CDR3: CASSRGTGGPNTEAFF
DNA: TGTGCCAGCAGCCGAGGGACAGGGGGCCCTAACACTGAAGCTTTCTTT

size: .
D: .
J: TRBJ2-3
V: TRBV14
CDR3: CASSQDLGRFGRPDTQYF
DNA: TGTGCCAGCAGCCAAGATCTGGGGCGATTTGGACGTCCAGATACGCAGTATTTT

size: .
D: .
J: TRBJ2-7
V: TRBV18
CDR3: CASSPGSVPPYEQYF
DNA: TGTGCCAGCTCACCCGGGTCGGTCCCCCCTTACGAGCAGTACTTC

size: .
D: .
J: TRBJ1-2
V: TRBV9
CDR3: CASSADQKGIPGDYGYTF
DNA: TGTGCCAGCAGCGCGGACCAAAAAGGGATCCCGGGGGACTATGGCTACACCTTC

size: few
D: TRBD2
J: TRBJ2-7
V: TRBV27
CDR3: CASRSGLAGLYEQYF
DNA: TGTGCCAGCAGGTCGGGACTAGCGGGACTCTACGAGCAGTACTTC

size: .
D: .
J: TRBJ1-2
V: TRBV5-1
CDR3: CASSFSAREDGYTF
DNA: TGCGCCAGCAGCTTTAGTGCCAGGGAGGATGGCTACACCTTC

size: .
D: TRBD2
J: TRBJ2-3
V: TRBV9
CDR3: CASSDSTSGAGTDTQYF
DNA: TGTGCCAGCAGCGATTCTACTAGCGGAGCGGGGACAGATACGCAGTATTTT

size: few
D: .
J: TRBJ2-5
V: TRBV6-5
CDR3: CASTKNRNNPETQYF
DNA: TGTGCCAGCACCAAGAACCGTAACAATCCGGAGACCCAGTACTTC

size: .
D: TRBD2
J: TRBJ2-1
V: TRBV24-1
CDR3: CATSDSSGILHNEQFF
DNA: TGTGCCACCAGTGATTCCAGCGGGATCCTCCACAATGAGCAGTTCTTC

size: .
D: .
J: TRBJ1-2
V: TRBV6-5
CDR3: CASIRGPGYYGYTF
DNA: TGTGCCAGCATACGAGGGCCAGGGTACTATGGCTACACCTTC

size: .
D: TRBD2
J: TRBJ2-5
V: TRBV4-1
CDR3: CASSHPREGRETQYF
DNA: TGCGCCAGCAGCCATCCCCGGGAGGGGAGGGAGACCCAGTACTTC

size: .
D: TRBD1
J: TRBJ1-5
V: TRBV24-1
CDR3: CATGGSRGDQPQHF
DNA: TGTGCCACCGGAGGTTCCAGGGGGGATCAGCCCCAGCATTTT

size: .
D: .
J: TRBJ1-5
V: TRBV6-1
CDR3: CASSEHPNSNQPQHF
DNA: TGTGCCAGCAGTGAACATCCTAACAGCAATCAGCCCCAGCATTTT

size: .
D: TRBD1
J: TRBJ2-1
V: TRBV29-1
CDR3: CSVMKGQGHNEQFF
DNA: TGCAGCGTTATGAAGGGACAGGGTCACAATGAGCAGTTCTTC

size: .
D: TRBD2
J: TRBJ2-2
V: TRBV5-1
CDR3: CASSLEFAASGGELFF
DNA: TGCGCCAGCAGCTTGGAATTCGCTGCTAGCGGCGGGGAGCTGTTTTTT

size: .
D: .
J: TRBJ2-1
V: TRBV30
CDR3: CAWSKDRQFF
DNA: TGTGCCTGGAGTAAAGATAGGCAGTTCTTC

size: .
D: TRBD1
J: TRBJ2-7
V: TRBV2
CDR3: CASRRTGTVSYEQYF
DNA: TGTGCCAGCAGACGGACCGGGACAGTTTCCTACGAGCAGTACTTC

size: .
D: .
J: TRBJ1-6
V: TRBV6-4
CDR3: CANPGANSPLHF
DNA: TGTGCCAACCCTGGGGCCAATTCACCCCTCCACTTT

size: .
D: .
J: TRBJ1-1
V: TRBV2
CDR3: CASRGDMNTEAFF
DNA: TGTGCCAGCAGGGGGGACATGAACACTGAAGCTTTCTTT

size: .
D: TRBD1
J: TRBJ1-3
V: TRBV5-1
CDR3: CASSPGQLPDTIYF
DNA: TGCGCCAGCAGCCCGGGACAGCTTCCTGACACCATATATTTT

size: .
D: .
J: TRBJ2-7
V: TRBV28
CDR3: CASSSPGQSRYF
DNA: TGTGCCAGCAGTTCCCCGGGCCAAAGTCGGTACTTC

size: .
D: .
J: TRBJ2-1
V: TRBV7-6
CDR3: CASSLGLQGGNEQFF
DNA: TGTGCCAGCAGCTTAGGGTTACAGGGGGGGAATGAGCAGTTCTTC

size: once
D: .
J: TRBJ1-6
V: TRBV7-9
CDR3: CASSRQEPSSPLHF
DNA: TGTGCCAGCAGCCGACAGGAGCCAAGTTCACCCCTCCACTTT

size: .
D: TRBD1
J: TRBJ1-2
V: TRBV19
CDR3: CASSKQGANYGYTF
DNA: TGTGCCAGTAGTAAACAGGGGGCGAACTATGGCTACACCTTC

size: .
D: .
J: TRBJ2-7
V: TRBV27
CDR3: CASSLYADYEQYF
DNA: TGTGCCAGCAGTTTATACGCTGACTACGAGCAGTACTTC